Each of the 21 T cell receptor beta chains below was sequenced from the same sample in a study of T cells in localized non-small cell lung cancer. The protocol was immunoSEQ multiplex PCR, while the TCRdb copy is restricted to in-frame clones and leaves out a portion. The repertoire holds around 140,000 clones, with around 90% as singletons. Sequenced material: peripheral blood, taken before any cancer treatment. The receptors derive from a female donor older than 55 with stage I lung adenocarcinoma.

With respect to this clone: This sample includes further DNA sequences coding for the same CDR3. The V gene is TRBV29-1, the J gene TRBJ1-1; no firm D call. From germline, CDR1 is SQVTM and CDR2 ANQGSEA. V gave up 6 bases and J gave up 0 bases, with 14 bases separating them. CDR3 length equals 14 residues. The CDR3 protein is CSVGLGQVNTEAFF. The CDR3 DNA reads as TGCAGCGTAGGACTCGGGCAAGTGAACACTGAAGCTTTCTTT.

The chain recombines TRBV10-3 with TRBJ1-1; D is ambiguous. CDR3 length: 11 amino acids. Germline V gene sequence: CDR1 ENHRY, CDR2 SYGVKD. The V gene lost 1 base and the J gene lost 11 bases, with 8 bases spanning the gap. Here the CDR3 reads CAISEFGTAFF. For the CDR3, the DNA is TGTGCCATCAGTGAGTTCGGTACGGCTTTCTTT.

This sequence joins TRBV18 and TRBJ1-5; a weak D match, TRBD1 (5 bases). Deletions cut 6 bases from V and 6 bases from J, with 15 bases between. Germline loops: CDR1 KGHSH, CDR2 LQKENI. This CDR3 region has 14 residues. The CDR3 spells CASSGQGFAQPQHF. The CDR3 DNA reads as TGTGCCAGCTCCGGTCAGGGATTTGCTCAGCCCCAGCATTTT.

This clone appeared once. The chain recombines TRBV9 with TRBJ2-1, with 12 bases matching TRBD2. V dropped 4 bases and J dropped 8; count of bases not matched to a gene: 16. CDR1 SGDLS and CDR2 YYNGEE come from the germline V gene. There are 18 residues in the CDR3. The CDR3 nucleotides read TGTGCCAGCAGCCCCTTCAAAGCTAGCGGGAGGGGGGTCGATGAGCAGTTCTTC. Its translation is CASSPFKASGRGVDEQFF.

This clone has only one observation. The chain has TRBV5-1 and TRBJ2-7; D remains unclear. The CDR3 totals 13 residues. The V gene's germline CDR1 is SGHRS and CDR2 YFSETQ. Trimming left V 5 bases short and J 4 bases short, with 13 bases between. The CDR3 spells CASRIGVTYEQYF. The CDR3 nucleotides are TGCGCCAGCAGAATAGGAGTGACTTACGAGCAGTACTTC.

This chain connects TRBV5-4 to TRBJ1-3; D uncertain. The ends were cut back, 1 base at V and 1 base at J, with 3 bases in the middle. This CDR3 has 13 residues. Germline V CDR1 and CDR2: SGHNT, YYREEE (reference sequence). CDR3 protein: CASSLTSGNTIYF. The CDR3 DNA reads TGTGCCAGCAGCTTGACGTCTGGAAACACCATATATTTT.

CDR3: CASSTQGLTGELFF. CDR3 coding DNA: TGCGCCAGCAGCACGCAGGGTTTAACCGGGGAGCTGTTTTTT. The gene calls are TRBV5-1 and TRBJ2-2; D might be TRBD1 (5 bases). The germline gives CDR1 SGHRS, CDR2 YFSETQ. CDR3 length equals 14 residues. Trimming took off 4 bases at V and 5 bases at J, with 12 bases between the two ends.

The rearrangement joins TRBV9 to TRBJ1-5; 8 positions match TRBD1. This CDR3 spans 15 amino acids. CDR1 and CDR2 (germline): SGDLS, YYNGEE. The junction had 0 bases not matched to a gene; V was cut back by 0 bases and J by 1 base. The CDR3 here is CASSVGQGSNQPQHF. CDR3 coding DNA: TGTGCCAGCAGCGTAGGACAGGGGAGCAATCAGCCCCAGCATTTT.

The genes are TRBV9 and TRBJ2-5; D is uncertain. V dropped 4 bases and J dropped 5 bases, with 15 bases sitting between them. CDR3 length: 14 residues. Germline CDR1 reads SGDLS; CDR2 reads YYNGEE. In DNA form, the CDR3 reads TGTGCCAGCAGCCCCTCGCACGTGTGGGAGACCCAGTACTTC. Translated, it gives CASSPSHVWETQYF.

About this clone: Distinct nucleotide sequences in the sample also encode this CDR3. The V gene is TRBV5-1, the J gene TRBJ2-2; D is uncertain. The CDR3 extends over 16 amino acids. CDR1 is SGHRS and CDR2 is YFSETQ in the germline V gene. V was trimmed by 0 bases and J by 1 base, leaving 10 bases between them. DNA for the CDR3: TGCGCCAGCAGCTTGGGTGGCCTTTTGAACACCGGGGAGCTGTTTTTT. Translated: CASSLGGLLNTGELFF.

A remark on this clone: The sample has other DNA sequences that encode this CDR3 too. The chain employs TRBV15 and TRBJ2-2; D gene ambiguous. The CDR3 length is 13 residues. V gave up 1 base and J gave up 3 bases, with 3 bases separating them. Germline V gives CDR1 LNHNV, CDR2 YYDKDF (reference sequence). The CDR3 nucleotides are TGTGCCACCAGCAGAGCCGACACCGGGGAGCTGTTTTTT. This sequence encodes CATSRADTGELFF.

In DNA, the CDR3 is TGTGCCAGCAGTGTTCAAGGGCCCGGAAACACCATATATTTT. As protein: CASSVQGPGNTIYF. This rearrangement joins TRBV2 to TRBJ1-3; no clear D. CDR1 and CDR2 from the germline V gene are SNHLY and FYNNEI. Trimming removed 4 bases at V and 4 bases at J, with 11 bases between. The CDR3 contains 14 residues.

Regarding this clone: At one end, the junction sequence differs from germline, possibly due to a read error. The rearrangement uses TRBV19 and TRBJ2-3; TRBD2 agrees at 9 bases. The CDR3 sequence is 15 residues long. The germline V gene has CDR1 LNHDA and CDR2 SQIVND (reference sequence). The CDR3 loop is CASSLESGRSDTQYF. Here the CDR3 DNA reads TGTGCCAGTAGTCTAGAAAGCGGGAGGTCAGATACGCAGTATTTT.

The J gene is TRBJ2-7, the V gene TRBV28; D call uncertain. CDR3 length: 12 amino acids. V was pared by 6 bases and J by 5 bases, with 11 bases between. Germline CDR1 reads MDHEN; CDR2 reads SYDVKM. The CDR3, as DNA: TGTGCCAGCAGAGACCAGAACCACGAGCAGTACTTC. It specifies CASRDQNHEQYF.

The chain uses TRBV29-1 and TRBJ1-3; D is unclear. Trimming pared 2 bases from V and 4 bases from J, leaving 9 bases between. The CDR3 contains 13 residues. Germline V gives CDR1 SQVTM, CDR2 ANQGSEA. This CDR3 reads CSVEWGIGNTIYF. Here the CDR3 DNA reads TGCAGCGTTGAATGGGGAATAGGAAACACCATATATTTT.

This clone came up once. V gene TRBV15 combines with J gene TRBJ1-1; D gene uncertain. The CDR3 runs 13 residues. Germline CDR1 is LNHNV and CDR2 is YYDKDF (reference sequence). V lost 1 base, J lost 6 bases, and 9 bases lay in between. CDR3 coding DNA: TGTGCCACCAGCAGAGTCTCGGGCGCTGAAGCTTTCTTT. Its translation is CATSRVSGAEAFF.

The CDR3 bases are TGTGCCAGTAACTTCGCGGAGACCCAGTACTTC. It encodes CASNFAETQYF. The chain uses TRBV6-5 and TRBJ2-5; unclear D gene. Trimming shortened V by 9 bases and J by 5 bases, and 10 bases separated the two germline ends. The CDR3 covers 11 residues. The germline CDR1 and CDR2 sequences are MNHEY and SVGAGI.

CDR3 loop: CASSQLPPSGVTDTQYF. The CDR3 DNA sequence: TGCGCCAGCAGCCAATTGCCCCCTAGCGGCGTCACAGATACGCAGTATTTT. V is TRBV4-1 and J is TRBJ2-3; 7 bases map to TRBD2. The CDR3 sequence is 17 residues long. Germline values: CDR1 MGHRA, CDR2 YSYEKL. With 2 bases clipped from V and 2 bases from J, the junction kept 10 bases outside the gene matches.

This chain connects TRBV28 to TRBJ2-5, with 9 bases fitting TRBD2. The germline CDR1 and CDR2 sequences are MDHEN and SYDVKM. The CDR3 sequence is 17 residues long. J lost 4 bases, V lost 5 bases, and 14 bases had no gene match. The CDR3 nucleotides are TGTGCCAGCAGTAGCCAACGTAAGCGGGAGGTGGGAGAGACCCAGTACTTC. This sequence encodes CASSSQRKREVGETQYF.

V gene TRBV7-8 combines with J gene TRBJ2-3; maybe TRBD2 (5 bases). The V end lost 5 bases, the J end lost 4 bases, and 16 bases lay between the germline ends. The CDR3 is 15 residues long. CDR1 is SGHVS and CDR2 is FQNEAQ in the germline V gene. CDR3 amino acids: CASSPDPGLSDTQYF. The CDR3 region has the DNA TGTGCCAGCAGCCCGGACCCGGGATTGTCAGATACGCAGTATTTT.

The V gene is TRBV6-5, the J gene TRBJ2-7, with no clear D. The germline V and J ends were trimmed by 2 bases and 3 bases, with 11 bases remaining between them. CDR3 length: 14 residues. CDR1 is MNHEY and CDR2 is SVGAGI in the germline V gene. The DNA of the CDR3 is TGTGCCAGCAGTTACAGATCGGCGGTCTACGAGCAGTACTTC. Protein sequence: CASSYRSAVYEQYF.